Listed below are T cell receptor beta chains from one sample, sequenced in a study of cytotoxic CD8 clonotypes in ibrutinib-treated CLL. The method was immunoSEQ multiplex PCR; TCRdb's version includes in-frame clones alone and lacks a portion of them. The repertoire consists of nearly 100,000 clones, with 70% to 85% occurring once and the leading ten covering 25% to 40%. The material sequenced was PBMCs, taken after 12 months of ibrutinib treatment. The receptors come from a human donor with chronic lymphocytic leukemia. CDR3s include the opening cysteine and the closing phenylalanine or tryptophan. Each record gives: J gene, clone size, V gene, D gene, CDR3 protein, CDR3 DNA. The D gene is left open where the match is weak. Not all rows give a size; the values are once, few, many and, for expanded clones, a class.

TRBJ2-7 | NA | TRBV5-1 | TRBD2 | CASSVAGGNEQYF | TGCGCCAGCAGCGTAGCGGGGGGTAACGAGCAGTACTTC
TRBJ1-1 | once | TRBV6-5 | NA | CASRMDRRHTEAFF | TGTGCCAGCAGAATGGACAGAAGGCACACTGAAGCTTTCTTT
TRBJ2-3 | NA | TRBV10-3 | TRBD2 | CAIKTSESTDTQYF | TGTGCCATCAAGACTAGCGAAAGCACAGATACGCAGTATTTT
TRBJ1-1 | NA | TRBV30 | NA | CAWSVEGGTEAFF | TGTGCCTGGAGTGTGGAAGGGGGCACTGAAGCTTTCTTT
TRBJ2-3 | NA | TRBV11-3 | TRBD2 | CASSLGKGGPTDTQYF | TGTGCCAGCAGCTTAGGGAAGGGAGGGCCCACAGATACGCAGTATTTT
TRBJ2-2 | medium-sized | TRBV7-9 | TRBD1 | CASIELGRQGWTGELFF | TGTGCCAGCATCGAATTGGGGAGACAGGGTTGGACCGGGGAGCTGTTTTTT
TRBJ2-3 | NA | TRBV29-1 | TRBD1 | CSVAQGARTDTQYF | TGCAGCGTTGCTCAGGGGGCACGTACAGATACGCAGTATTTT
TRBJ2-3 | NA | TRBV4-2 | NA | CASSQESPRVTDTQYF | TGTGCCAGCAGCCAAGAAAGTCCTCGGGTGACAGATACGCAGTATTTT
TRBJ1-2 | NA | TRBV11-3 | NA | CASSLEGCDGYTF | TGTGCCAGCAGCTTAGAGGGGTGCGATGGCTACACCTTC
TRBJ2-7 | NA | TRBV5-5 | NA | CASSLYGGSYEQYF | TGTGCCAGCAGCTTGTATGGGGGGTCCTACGAGCAGTACTTC
TRBJ2-5 | NA | TRBV21-1 | NA | CASSKASGETQYF | TGTGCCAGCAGCAAAGCTTCGGGGGAGACCCAGTACTTC
TRBJ2-3 | NA | TRBV10-1 | NA | CASSESESSTDTQYF | TGCGCCAGCAGTGAATCGGAATCTAGCACAGATACGCAGTATTTT
TRBJ2-7 | NA | TRBV7-3 | NA | CARPHNQGSSSYEQYF | TGTGCCAGACCCCACAACCAGGGGTCGAGCTCCTACGAGCAGTACTTC
TRBJ1-4 | once | TRBV4-2 | NA | CASSQGGGATNEKLFF | TGTGCCAGCAGCCAAGGAGGAGGCGCAACTAATGAAAAACTGTTTTTT
TRBJ2-7 | few | TRBV10-3 | NA | CAISSTDPYEQYF | TGTGCCATCAGTAGTACAGACCCCTACGAGCAGTACTTC
TRBJ2-1 | NA | TRBV5-1 | NA | CATTGTSYNEQFF | TGCGCCACCACGGGGACTTCCTACAATGAGCAGTTCTTC
TRBJ1-2 | NA | TRBV4-2 | NA | CASSGAGEGYGYTF | TGTGCCAGCAGCGGCGCGGGGGAGGGGTATGGCTACACCTTC
TRBJ2-5 | NA | TRBV4-2 | TRBD2 | CASSQDGSGGAETQYF | TGTGCCAGCAGCCAAGATGGTAGCGGGGGGGCGGAGACCCAGTACTTC
TRBJ1-6 | NA | TRBV27 | NA | CASSLWGARGNSPLHF | TGTGCCAGCAGTTTATGGGGGGCGCGTGGTAATTCACCCCTCCACTTT
TRBJ1-1 | NA | TRBV18 | NA | CASSPPSKGLVNTEAFF | TGTGCCAGCTCACCACCGAGTAAGGGGCTCGTGAACACTGAAGCTTTCTTT
TRBJ2-7 | NA | TRBV28 | TRBD1 | CASSSGTGQYEQYF | TGTGCCAGCAGTTCCGGGACAGGACAATACGAGCAGTACTTC
TRBJ2-7 | NA | TRBV28 | NA | CASRTLGHAYEQYF | TGTGCCAGCAGGACACTAGGACATGCCTACGAGCAGTACTTC
TRBJ2-3 | NA | TRBV5-4 | TRBD2 | CASSFRQRGMLDTQYF | TGTGCCAGCAGCTTCCGACAGCGGGGGATGTTGGATACGCAGTATTTT
TRBJ2-2 | NA | TRBV12-5 | NA | CASVRDGGELFF | TGTGCTAGTGTACGCGATGGCGGGGAGCTGTTTTTT
TRBJ1-1 | NA | TRBV21-1 | NA | CASSKNKMNTEAFF | TGTGCCAGCAGCAAAAATAAGATGAACACTGAAGCTTTCTTT
TRBJ2-5 | NA | TRBV11-2 | NA | CASSQGYQETQYF | TGTGCCAGCAGCCAGGGGTACCAAGAGACCCAGTACTTC
TRBJ1-3 | NA | TRBV4-3 | NA | CASSQADNGNTIYF | TGCGCCAGCAGCCAGGCGGACAACGGAAACACCATATATTTT
TRBJ1-1 | few | TRBV9 | NA | CASSSNPGVNTEAFF | TGTGCCAGCAGCTCTAACCCAGGGGTGAACACTGAAGCTTTCTTT
TRBJ2-1 | medium-sized | TRBV7-9 | TRBD1 | CASSPGQGNEQFF | TGTGCCAGCAGCCCAGGACAGGGGAATGAGCAGTTCTTC
TRBJ1-1 | once | TRBV6-5 | NA | CASSYAPGLNTEAFF | TGTGCCAGCAGTTACGCCCCCGGACTGAACACTGAAGCTTTCTTT
TRBJ1-5 | NA | TRBV7-2 | NA | CASSLTGLGNQPQHF | TGTGCCAGCAGCTTAACGGGTCTTGGCAATCAGCCCCAGCATTTT
TRBJ1-1 | NA | TRBV6-6 | NA | CASGIKQVNTEAFF | TGTGCCAGCGGAATAAAGCAGGTGAACACTGAAGCTTTCTTT
TRBJ2-7 | few | TRBV5-1 | TRBD2 | CASSWTSSEQYF | TGCGCCAGCAGCTGGACTAGCTCCGAGCAGTACTTC
TRBJ1-3 | NA | TRBV9 | NA | CASSVGPGYGNTIYF | TGTGCCAGCAGCGTAGGTCCAGGGTACGGAAACACCATATATTTT
TRBJ1-1 | NA | TRBV5-4 | TRBD1 | CASSLEPGGALNTEAFF | TGTGCCAGCAGCTTGGAGCCAGGGGGGGCGTTGAACACTGAAGCTTTCTTT
TRBJ1-2 | NA | TRBV2 | NA | CASTLRVDYGYTF | TGTGCCAGCACATTAAGGGTAGACTATGGCTACACCTTC
TRBJ2-7 | NA | TRBV6-6 | TRBD2 | CASRTGLAGEQYF | TGTGCCAGCAGAACGGGACTAGCGGGTGAGCAGTACTTC
TRBJ2-2 | NA | TRBV5-1 | NA | CASSLARGTANTGELFF | TGCGCCAGCAGCTTGGCCAGAGGAACCGCGAACACCGGGGAGCTGTTTTTT
TRBJ1-3 | NA | TRBV25-1 | NA | CASSEYSGRGAGNTIYF | TGTGCCAGCAGTGAATATTCCGGCCGGGGTGCTGGAAACACCATATATTTT
TRBJ2-5 | NA | TRBV7-3 | TRBD2 | CASSPEGVRGASTQYF | TGTGCCAGCAGCCCCGAGGGGGTGCGGGGGGCTTCGACCCAGTACTTC
TRBJ1-2 | NA | TRBV29-1 | NA | CSGSSPGGGYGYTF | TGCAGCGGATCCTCCCCGGGAGGCGGCTATGGCTACACCTTC
TRBJ2-7 | NA | TRBV19 | NA | CASSSRASLSYEQYF | TGTGCCAGTAGTAGCCGGGCCAGCCTCTCCTACGAGCAGTACTTC
TRBJ2-3 | once | TRBV7-9 | TRBD2 | CASSIAGGPTDTQYF | TGTGCCAGCAGCATAGCGGGGGGCCCCACAGATACGCAGTATTTT
TRBJ2-2 | NA | TRBV30 | NA | CAWSVQSRATGELFF | TGTGCCTGGAGTGTACAATCCAGGGCCACCGGGGAGCTGTTTTTT
TRBJ2-5 | NA | TRBV11-1 | TRBD1 | CASSLAAGGEETQYF | TGTGCCAGCAGCTTAGCGGCAGGGGGCGAAGAGACCCAGTACTTC
TRBJ2-5 | NA | TRBV5-8 | NA | CASSLGTRGLETQYF | TGTGCCAGCAGCTTGGGCACGAGGGGCTTAGAGACCCAGTACTTC
TRBJ1-3 | NA | TRBV9 | TRBD1 | CASSVEGAQGNTIYF | TGTGCCAGCAGCGTAGAGGGGGCGCAGGGAAACACCATATATTTT
TRBJ2-2 | NA | TRBV11-2 | NA | CASSYVGSTGELFF | TGTGCCAGCAGCTATGTGGGAAGCACCGGGGAGCTGTTTTTT
TRBJ2-1 | once | TRBV18 | NA | CASSPGAGRLGEQFF | TGTGCCAGCTCCCCCGGGGCAGGGCGTTTGGGGGAGCAGTTCTTC
TRBJ2-6 | once | TRBV4-1 | TRBD1 | CASSLGTGNSGANVLTF | TGCGCCAGCAGCCTAGGGACAGGGAACTCTGGGGCCAACGTCCTGACTTTC
TRBJ2-1 | NA | TRBV5-1 | TRBD2 | CASSLEAGSLNEQFF | TGCGCCAGCAGCTTGGAAGCGGGGTCCCTCAATGAGCAGTTCTTC
TRBJ2-2 | NA | TRBV14 | NA | CASSPRHSTGELFF | TGTGCCAGCAGCCCGCGGCACAGCACCGGGGAGCTGTTTTTT
TRBJ1-1 | NA | TRBV10-3 | NA | CAIRAGTNTEAFF | TGTGCCATCAGGGCTGGGACTAACACTGAAGCTTTCTTT